One sample yielded the 5 T cell receptor beta chains listed below, sequenced in a study of metastatic and nonmetastatic thyroid tumors. Thyroid surgery had not been preceded by any treatment in any patient. Using MiXCR, TCRdb reanalyzed the PCR reads. The table lists more than 20,000 clones, 25% to 30% of them singletons. Sample: tumor tissue. These receptors were collected from a female donor with papillary thyroid cancer or a benign thyroid nodule (not recorded which). Some clones in this sample may be carry-over from other donors' samples.

Many counts were recorded for this clone. This chain connects TRBV12-3 or TRBV12-4 to TRBJ2-1, with 13 bases that match TRBD2. The length of the CDR3 is 17 residues. Trimming at V came to 6 bases and at J to 4 bases, leaving 9 bases not matched to a gene. This CDR3 reads CASSSTSGGARYNEQFF. CDR3 in DNA: TGTGCCAGCAGCTCTACTAGCGGGGGGGCTAGGTACAATGAGCAGTTCTTC.

On this clone: The junction departs from germline at one end; a sequencing error may be responsible. The chain joins TRBV6-6 to TRBJ1-2; no clear D. Germline V gene data show CDR1 as MNHNY and CDR2 as SVGAGI (reference sequence). The CDR3 has 13 residues. The CDR3 is CAISYSYQYVYTF. For the CDR3, the DNA is TGTGCCATCAGTTACTCTTACCAGTATGTCTACACCTTC.

Comments on this clone: A much more abundant neighbour one base away suggests this may be a read error. This chain joins TRBV4-3 and TRBJ1-1; D possibly corresponds to TRBD1 (5 bases). Per germline, CDR1 LGHNA and CDR2 YSLEER. The CDR3 spans 15 residues. The V and J ends lost 1 base and 6 bases respectively, with 15 bases between them. The DNA for the CDR3 is TGCGCCAGCAGCCAAGGGGTGCAGTGGGGCGCTGAAGCTTTCTTT. This translates into CASSQGVQWGAEAFF.

This chain joins TRBV28 and TRBJ2-7, with 8 bases lining up with TRBD2. V trimming: 6 bases; J trimming: 3 bases; junction bases outside the gene matches: 10. This CDR3 comprises 15 residues. CDR1 and CDR2 from the germline V gene are MDHEN and SYDVKM. Here the CDR3 reads CASRDTGAGGYEQYF. In DNA, the CDR3 is TGTGCCAGCAGAGATACAGGTGCGGGAGGCTACGAGCAGTACTTC.

A word on this clone: A junction end diverges from the germline sequence, so it may reflect a read error. The chain recombines TRBV20-1 with TRBJ1-2; D might be TRBD1 (5 bases). The CDR3 extends over 14 amino acids. Germline CDR1 is DFQATT and CDR2 is SNEGSKA (reference sequence). The CDR3 loop is CIANRHGGYYGYTF. In nucleotides, the CDR3 is TGCATTGCTAACCGACATGGGGGATACTATGGCTACACCTTC.